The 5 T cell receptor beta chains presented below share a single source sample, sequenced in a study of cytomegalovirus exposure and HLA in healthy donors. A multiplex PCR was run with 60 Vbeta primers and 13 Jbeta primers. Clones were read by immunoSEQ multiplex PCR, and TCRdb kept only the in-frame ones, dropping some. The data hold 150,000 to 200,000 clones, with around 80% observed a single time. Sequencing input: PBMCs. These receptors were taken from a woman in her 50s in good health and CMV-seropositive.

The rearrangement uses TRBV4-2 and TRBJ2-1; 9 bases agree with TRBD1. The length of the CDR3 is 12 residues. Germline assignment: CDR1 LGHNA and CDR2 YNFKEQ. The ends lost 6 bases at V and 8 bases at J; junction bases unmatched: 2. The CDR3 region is CASRGQGHEQFF. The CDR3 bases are TGTGCCAGCAGAGGACAGGGGCATGAGCAGTTCTTC.

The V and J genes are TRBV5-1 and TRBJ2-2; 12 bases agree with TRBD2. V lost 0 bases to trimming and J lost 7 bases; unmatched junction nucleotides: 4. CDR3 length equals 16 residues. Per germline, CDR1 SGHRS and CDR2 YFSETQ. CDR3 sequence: CASSLGTSGDDGELFF. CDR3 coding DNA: TGCGCCAGCAGCTTGGGGACTAGCGGGGACGACGGGGAGCTGTTTTTT.

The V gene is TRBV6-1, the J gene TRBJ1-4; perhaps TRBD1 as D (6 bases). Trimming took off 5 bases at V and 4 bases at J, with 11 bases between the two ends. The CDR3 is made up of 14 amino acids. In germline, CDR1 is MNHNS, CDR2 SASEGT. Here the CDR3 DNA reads TGTGCCAGCAGTAGGACAGAGAGTAATGAAAAACTGTTTTTT. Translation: CASSRTESNEKLFF.

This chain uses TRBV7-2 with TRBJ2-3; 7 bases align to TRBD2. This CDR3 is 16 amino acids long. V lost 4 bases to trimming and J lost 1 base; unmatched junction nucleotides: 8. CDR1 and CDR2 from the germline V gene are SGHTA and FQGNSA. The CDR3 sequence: CASSWGGPLGTDTQYF. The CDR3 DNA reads TGTGCCAGCAGCTGGGGGGGTCCCTTAGGCACAGATACGCAGTATTTT.

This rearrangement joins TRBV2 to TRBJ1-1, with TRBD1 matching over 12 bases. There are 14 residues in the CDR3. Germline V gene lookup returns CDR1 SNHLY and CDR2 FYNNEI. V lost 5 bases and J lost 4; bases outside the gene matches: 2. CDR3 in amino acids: CASSLGQGATEAFF. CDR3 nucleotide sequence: TGTGCCAGCAGTCTGGGACAGGGGGCCACTGAAGCTTTCTTT. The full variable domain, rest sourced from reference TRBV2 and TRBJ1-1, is EPEVTQTPSHQVTQMGQEVILRCVPISNHLYFYWYRQILGQKVEFLVSFYNNEISEKSEIFDDQFSVERPDGSNFTLKIRSTKLEDSAMYFCASSLGQGATEAFFGQGTRLTVV.